This TCR beta chain was profiled in a study of PD-1 blockade in classical Hodgkin lymphoma (dated by TCRdb to 2018 to 2021). At the level of the whole study: Nivolumab dosing was 3 mg/kg intravenously every 2 weeks, continuing until either disease progression or unacceptable toxicity. The study used TCR beta sequencing and CyTOF to define a peripheral blood immune signature of response to PD-1 blockade in classical Hodgkin lymphoma. Broader findings and caveats from the paper: Trial patients achieving complete response had baseline diversity similar to newly diagnosed patients, whereas partial responders and progressors had significantly lower diversity. A significant rise by C4D1 was seen in CD4+ but not CD8+ TCR diversity (p=0.0027 vs p=0.16), with the rise being most apparent in complete responders (p=0.02). Diversity was lower in patients who began nivolumab less than 1 year after ASCT, so these patients were left out of later analyses to avoid confounding by immune reconstitution. The study covered only a single clinical trial cohort, and the causes of the repertoire differences, possibly disease activity or prior therapy, were still not defined. Baseline TCR diversity was reported to be lower in newly diagnosed patients than in healthy donors, and even lower in relapsed/refractory patients.

Note on this clone: This clone's antigen is unknown. One base away there is no much larger clone; base qualities are not given.

The Qiagen DNeasy kit was used to extract genomic DNA both from unsorted PBMCs and from the negatively selected CD4+ and CD8+ fractions. Using primers that anneal to V and J segments, immunoSEQ multiplex PCR amplified the TCR beta CDR3 regions. A synthetic immune receptor repertoire was used to minimize amplification bias, and any remaining bias was removed computationally after sequencing. For the original study's pipeline: Custom Python scripts were used to quantify repertoire diversity as the Shannon entropy index. Unsorted, CD4+ and CD8+ repertoires were examined separately, except in combined analyses, for which CD4+ and CD8+ sequences were merged in silico. Clonal expansion was defined as a frequency increase of at least 2-fold after treatment compared with C1D1, and clones undetected at baseline were assigned a pseudocount of 0.5. Clones with 0 or 1 copy at C1D1 were defined as singleton clones, while clones with 2 or more copies were defined as non-singleton clones. By matching protein sequences in sorted samples from the same patient, clones expanded in unsorted samples were annotated as CD4+, CD8+ or unknown. Diversity changes from C1D1 to C4D1 were tested in paired samples using Wilcoxon tests. Held by TCRdb, this immuneACCESS table contains in-frame sequences only and omits some clones. Under half of the omission traces to an unresolved V gene where checked; the cause of the rest is unknown. That table furnishes V, J and clone size, whereas the DNA furnished D and trimming. The table for this sample lists some 100,000 clones; more than 90% of them were counted only once. The top ten clones comprise 2.8% of the sample.

The sample's time point label is to be understood as: cycle 1 day 1 (C1D1), immediately before nivolumab initiation. Every trial patient had relapsed after autologous stem cell transplantation, and cohorts A, B and C differed in prior brentuximab vedotin exposure. The trial cohort was composed of around 60 patients with relapsed/refractory classical Hodgkin lymphoma, for whom complete response, partial response or progressive disease was recorded as best overall response. Single-agent nivolumab was administered to trial patients in the multi-cohort phase II CheckMate 205 trial. An independent review committee assessed best overall response by applying the 2007 International Working Group response criteria. PBMCs from the trial were collected at three points: immediately before nivolumab initiation (C1D1), and during therapy at cycle 2 day 1 and cycle 4 day 1. After peripheral blood was drawn into 8 mL Vacutainer Cell Preparation Tubes, PBMCs were isolated by centrifugation and then cryopreserved.

This sample comprised peripheral blood mononuclear cells (PBMCs), obtained at baseline. The source is a human donor with classical Hodgkin lymphoma.

For the CDR3, the sequence is CASSSPGGWRGREGEQYF. The DNA sequence follows: TGTGCCAGCAGTTCCCCAGGGGGGTGGAGGGGTCGAGAAGGCGAGCAGTACTTC. The sequence is built from TRBV28 and TRBJ2-7, with a tentative D gene TRBD1 over 7 matching bases. Cut back by 4 bases and 6 bases, the V and J ends lie 28 bases apart. The germline V gene yields MDHEN for CDR1 and SYDVKM for CDR2. Counted from cysteine to phenylalanine, this CDR3 has 18 amino acids. This entry keeps only the CDR3 DNA: 54 bases, framed from base 1.